This entry concerns a single TCR beta chain. Trimming removed 5 bases from V and 4 bases from J; junction bases left unmatched: 14. CDR1 is SGHVS and CDR2 is FQNEAQ in the germline V gene. CDR3 size: 17 residues. These data come from a study of control samples from healthy donors and cancer patients. Repertoires were generated with immunoSEQ multiplex PCR, while TCRdb's copy carries only in-frame clones and drops some. The repertoire holds around 82,000 clones, with around 87% as singletons. This clonotype was sampled from a man in his fifties in good health. What was sequenced was blood. V and J are TRBV7-8 and TRBJ2-5, with 9 bases identical to TRBD2. The CDR3: CASSIILGTSYRETQYF. The CDR3 DNA reads as TGTGCCAGCAGCATTATTCTCGGGACTAGCTACCGAGAGACCCAGTACTTC. The variable domain in full, with the rest retrieved from reference TRBV7-8 and TRBJ2-5, is GAGVSQSPRYKVAKRGQDVALRCDPISGHVSLFWYQQALGQGPEFLTYFQNEAQLDKSGLPSDRFFAERPEGSVSTLKIQRTQQEDSAVYLCASSIILGTSYRETQYFGPGTRLLVL.